Presented here are 26 T cell receptor beta chains from one specimen sequenced in a study of CD8 T cells in ankylosing spondylitis. General observations from the study: A motif in TCR beta, a set of roughly eight highly homologous variants, appeared characteristic of ankylosing spondylitis blood.

In TCRdb, the 5' RACE reads were re-called with MiXCR into one record per CDR3 protein. This table holds 470,000 or so distinct CDR3 sequences, roughly 27% found once. Antigens for these TCRs are unknown. Sequenced input: blood, either unsorted or a sorted T cell fraction (not recorded which). The receptor set was obtained from a male donor with ankylosing spondylitis.

The chain employs TRBV27 and TRBJ2-7, with D possibly TRBD1 on 5 matching bases. This CDR3 spans 14 amino acids. The V gene's germline CDR1 is MNHEY and CDR2 SMNVEV (reference sequence). The ends were cut back, 5 bases at V and 0 bases at J, with 11 bases in the middle. The CDR3 here is CASSPRQSSYEQYV. The CDR3 region has the DNA TGTGCCAGCAGTCCCCGACAGAGCTCCTACGAGCAGTACGTC.

In this sample, this clonotype turned up a few times. The J gene is TRBJ2-7, the V gene TRBV20-1, with D hard to call. The length of the CDR3 is 11 residues. Germline loops: CDR1 DFQATT, CDR2 SNEGSKA (reference sequence). V lost 5 bases and J 6 bases, leaving 11 bases between the germline ends. The CDR3 protein is CSARSLAEQYV. The CDR3 nucleotides are TGCAGTGCTCGATCCCTCGCCGAGCAGTACGTC.

This clonotype was recorded a few times. This chain links TRBV14 with TRBJ2-7; 9 bases line up with TRBD1. J lost 5 bases, V lost 3 bases, and 11 bases had no gene match. Germline-derived CDR1 and CDR2 are SGHDN and FVKESK. The CDR3 totals 16 residues. The chain's CDR3 is CASSHIRDRVFHEQYF. CDR3 sequence (DNA): TGTGCCAGCAGCCATATCAGGGACAGGGTATTCCACGAGCAGTACTTC.

This clonotype was seen more than once but under ten times. The genes are TRBV5-1 and TRBJ2-7; 11 bases map to TRBD2. Germline CDR1 SGHRS, CDR2 YFSETQ. CDR3 length: 15 amino acids. J gave up 3 bases and V 0 bases, and 2 bases lay outside the gene matches. DNA for the CDR3: TGCGCCAGCAGCTTGGACGGACTAGCGGGCTACGAGCAGTACTTC. Translating it yields CASSLDGLAGYEQYF.

The sample holds many counts of this clonotype. The rearrangement uses TRBV12-3 or TRBV12-4 and TRBJ1-2; D remains unclear. This CDR3 comprises 15 residues. Trimming took off 2 bases at V and 4 bases at J, with 14 bases between the two ends. CDR3 sequence (DNA): TGTGCCAGCAGTTTATCCCAGGTGGACGTCTATGGCTACACCTTC. The encoded protein is CASSLSQVDVYGYTF.

V and J are TRBV12-3 or TRBV12-4 and TRBJ2-3; TRBD2 matches 12 bases. V gave up 5 bases and J gave up 0 bases; unmatched junction bases: 9. The CDR3 extends over 18 amino acids. The CDR3: CASSPRRTSGASTDTQYF. The CDR3 coding sequence is TGTGCCAGCAGTCCCCGGAGGACTAGCGGGGCTAGCACAGATACGCAGTATTTT.

The chain combines TRBV6-5 with TRBJ2-1; tentatively, D is TRBD1 (6 bases). The CDR3 has 15 amino acids. V lost 5 bases, J lost 5 bases, and 16 bases lay in between. The V gene's germline CDR1 is MNHEY and CDR2 SVGAGI. The CDR3 protein is CASSRLGQPDNEQFF. For the CDR3, the DNA is TGTGCCAGCAGTAGACTCGGACAGCCGGACAATGAGCAGTTCTTC.

The genes are TRBV20-1 and TRBJ2-1; 8 bases are shared with TRBD2. Germline assignment: CDR1 DFQATT and CDR2 SNEGSKA (reference sequence). Germline trimming cut 6 bases from V and 7 bases from J; bases unmatched to any gene: 11. The CDR3 has 14 amino acids. This chain's CDR3 is CSAVTAGGRNEQFF. The CDR3 DNA follows: TGCAGTGCCGTTACGGCGGGAGGAAGGAATGAGCAGTTCTTC.

The chain couples TRBV20-1 to TRBJ1-2; no definite D call. The CDR3 runs 15 residues. Trimming shortened V by 0 bases and J by 0 bases, and 11 bases separated the two germline ends. Germline assignment: CDR1 DFQATT and CDR2 SNEGSKA (reference sequence). The CDR3: CSARDPRTANYGYTF. In nucleotides, the CDR3 is TGCAGTGCTAGAGATCCCAGAACGGCTAACTATGGCTACACCTTC.

DNA of the CDR3: TGCGCCAGCAGCTGGGCGGCGGGGAACACTGAAGCTTTCTTT. Amino acid sequence: CASSWAAGNTEAFF. This rearrangement joins TRBV5-1 to TRBJ1-1; unclear D gene. The CDR3 is 14 amino acids. The germline V and J ends were trimmed by 3 bases and 1 base, with 10 bases remaining between them. CDR1 and CDR2 (germline): SGHRS, YFSETQ.

V is TRBV19 and J is TRBJ1-5; no definite D call. Germline V gives CDR1 LNHDA, CDR2 SQIVND (reference sequence). This CDR3 is built from 12 residues. Trimming took 10 bases from V and 5 from J, leaving 12 bases between them. CDR3 sequence reads: CATKAVDQPQHF. The CDR3 coding sequence is TGTGCCACCAAGGCGGTGGATCAGCCCCAGCATTTT. Full variable domain (missing parts from reference TRBV19 and TRBJ1-5): DGGITQSPKYLFRKEGQNVTLSCEQNLNHDAMYWYRQDPGQGLRLIYYSQIVNDFQKGDIAEGYSVSREKKESFPLTVTSAQKNPTAFYLCATKAVDQPQHFGDGTRLSIL.

This chain uses TRBV10-3 with TRBJ2-1, with 11 bases identical to TRBD2. This CDR3 has 16 amino acids. CDR1 and CDR2 from the germline V gene are ENHRY and SYGVKD. V trimming: 5 bases; J trimming: 6 bases; junction bases outside the gene matches: 9. This CDR3 reads CAISKLAGEIPNEQFF. In DNA, the CDR3 is TGTGCCATCAGTAAACTAGCGGGAGAGATCCCCAATGAGCAGTTCTTC.

This clonotype occurred many times. The chain combines TRBV12-3 or TRBV12-4 with TRBJ2-2; possible D gene TRBD2, 5 bases. This CDR3 comprises 14 residues. The ends were cut back, 6 bases at V and 4 bases at J, with 12 bases in the middle. This CDR3 reads CASSRGLVTGELFF. CDR3 in DNA: TGTGCCAGCAGCCGAGGGCTAGTCACCGGGGAGCTGTTTTTT.

The J gene is TRBJ2-3, the V gene TRBV5-1; D may match TRBD1 or TRBD2 (5 bases each). The germline V gene encodes CDR1 SGHRS and CDR2 YFSETQ. The CDR3 sequence is 12 residues long. The V end was cut by 4 bases, the J end by 14 bases, with 17 bases between. CDR3 DNA sequence: TGCGCCAGCAGCCCCGGGACCGATCGAGGGTATTTT. It codes for CASSPGTDRGYF.

This clonotype was counted a few times. The chain is built from TRBV12-3 or TRBV12-4 and TRBJ2-2; 7 bases are shared with TRBD1. This CDR3 contains 14 residues. Trimming at V came to 6 bases and at J to 6 bases, leaving 7 bases not matched to a gene. The CDR3 bases are TGTGCCAGCAGACCCGCAGGGGGTTCCGGGGAGCTGTTTTTT. As protein: CASRPAGGSGELFF.

The chain has TRBV20-1 and TRBJ2-2; D perhaps matches TRBD1 (5 bases). The V gene's germline CDR1 is DFQATT and CDR2 SNEGSKA (reference sequence). This CDR3 spans 13 amino acids. V dropped 4 bases and J dropped 4 bases, with 10 bases sitting between them. The CDR3 coding sequence is TGCAGTGCTAAGACAGCCGGCACCGGGGAGCTGTTTTTT. Encoded protein: CSAKTAGTGELFF.

The J gene is TRBJ2-1, the V gene TRBV20-1, with D perhaps TRBD1 or TRBD2 (6 bases each). The germline V gene has CDR1 DFQATT and CDR2 SNEGSKA (reference sequence). V was cut by 6 bases and J by 10 bases, with 19 bases left in between. This CDR3 comprises 13 residues. The CDR3 DNA reads TGCAGTGCCCCCCACGGGGGCCGAGGGGAGCAGTTCTTC. Translation gives CSAPHGGRGEQFF.

The V call is TRBV7-2, the J call TRBJ2-5; 7 nucleotides match TRBD2. The CDR3 consists of 13 residues. Per the germline V gene, CDR1 is SGHTA and CDR2 is FQGNSA. The V gene end was trimmed by 7 bases and the J gene end by 7 bases; junction bases not matched to a gene: 9. The CDR3 DNA sequence: TGTGCCAGCAACCAGGGACTAATGGGGACCCAGTACTTC. Residues: CASNQGLMGTQYF.

The chain couples TRBV20-1 to TRBJ1-1; D not certain. Per germline, CDR1 DFQATT and CDR2 SNEGSKA (reference sequence). The CDR3 sequence is 10 residues long. Trimming pared 6 bases from V and 7 bases from J, leaving 9 bases between. CDR3 sequence (DNA): TGCAGTGCGGCTGGCGATGAAGCTTTCTTT. Protein sequence: CSAAGDEAFF.

Concerning this clonotype: Compared with germline, one end of the junction differs, possibly owing to a read error. The chain couples TRBV10-3 to TRBJ1-2; no clear D. Germline CDR1 ENHRY, CDR2 SYGVKD. This CDR3 has 13 amino acids. CDR3 sequence (DNA): TGTGCCATCAGTCCCGACCGTAACTGTGGCTACACCTTC. Protein product: CAISPDRNCGYTF.

There are a few counts of this clonotype. V usage is TRBV6-4 and J usage is TRBJ2-3, with D hard to call. The CDR3 contains 14 residues. The ends were cut back, 0 bases at V and 2 bases at J, with 6 bases in the middle. Looked up from germline, CDR1 is MRHNA and CDR2 is SNTAGT. CDR3 sequence reads: CASSDSGNTDTQYF. The CDR3, as DNA: TGTGCCAGCAGTGACTCAGGCAACACAGATACGCAGTATTTT.

The chain has TRBV5-1 and TRBJ2-7; D is uncertain. The germline V gene encodes CDR1 SGHRS and CDR2 YFSETQ. There are 13 residues in the CDR3. The ends were cut back, 6 bases at V and 3 bases at J, with 13 bases in the middle. The CDR3 region is CASIRSVNYEQYV. In DNA, the CDR3 is TGCGCCAGCATTCGGTCAGTCAACTACGAGCAGTACGTC.

The rearrangement uses TRBV3-1 and TRBJ2-4, with D possibly being TRBD1 (5 bases). This CDR3 contains 16 residues. Between the trimmed V and J ends, which lost 0 bases and 0 bases, there was a span of 9 bases. CDR1 and CDR2 from the germline V gene are LGHDT and YNNKEL (reference sequence). This CDR3 is CASSQDAGAAKNIQYF. CDR3 DNA sequence: TGTGCCAGCAGCCAAGATGCTGGGGCAGCCAAAAACATTCAGTACTTC.

The J gene is TRBJ1-5, the V gene TRBV2; no firm D call. Trimming shortened V by 5 bases and J by 6 bases, and 23 bases separated the two germline ends. The CDR3 totals 17 residues. Germline CDR1 SNHLY, CDR2 FYNNEI. The CDR3 bases are TGTGCCAGCAGTTTCTACCGCGCCGGAGGGAGAAGTCAGCCCCAGCATTTT. This gives the protein CASSFYRAGGRSQPQHF.

This chain uses TRBV19 with TRBJ1-1; D is unresolved. V lost 4 bases to trimming and J lost 6 bases, with 18 bases between them. The CDR3 runs to 15 residues. Germline CDR1 is LNHDA and CDR2 is SQIVND (reference sequence). In nucleotides, the CDR3 is TGTGCCAGTAGTACCCTCGGAGGGAGACTCGCTGAAGCTTTCTTT. It is translated as CASSTLGGRLAEAFF.

This clonotype occurred a few times. The chain's CDR3 is CASSTQGDKDTIYF. The CDR3 bases are TGCGCCAGCAGCACACAAGGGGACAAGGACACCATATATTTT. The chain is built from TRBV5-1 and TRBJ1-3; the D gene is possibly TRBD1 (6 bases). In germline, CDR1 is SGHRS, CDR2 YFSETQ. The CDR3 is made up of 14 amino acids. V lost 4 bases and J lost 8, with 16 bases in between. The full variable domain, its missing parts supplied by reference TRBV5-1 and TRBJ1-3, is KAGVTQTPRYLIKTRGQQVTLSCSPISGHRSVSWYQQTPGQGLQFLFEYFSETQRNKGNFPGRFSGRQFSNSRSEMNVSTLELGDSALYLCASSTQGDKDTIYFGEGSWLTVV.